These 10 T cell receptor beta chains originate from one sample sequenced in a study of response to subunit inactivated influenza vaccine (dated by TCRdb to 2017 to 2018). The library was produced with RT-PCR. Reads for this sample came from an Illumina HiSeq 2500. TCRdb's own reprocessing of the public reads used fastp at Q25 and MiXCR and kept productive beta chains. A single entry per CDR3 protein holds the most common genes and DNA from its merged rows. This sample is represented by about 540,000 distinct CDR3 sequences; approximately 22% of them were singletons. The top ten clones comprise 2.8% of the sample. This sample also belongs to another study, concerning T cells expressing NK-cell markers. From that second study: TCR beta cDNA libraries were made by 5'RACE template switching that added a universal primer site and unique molecular identifiers.

The specimen was CD4+ T cells sorted from PBMCs, collected 11 to 12 days after vaccination. The receptor set was obtained from a man over 45 who received an inactivated influenza vaccine. Donor details come from another sample of the same person, matched by shared clones.

V usage is TRBV5-1 and J usage is TRBJ2-1; 7 nucleotides match TRBD2. V gave up 0 bases and J gave up 10 bases; unmatched junction bases: 7. The V gene's germline CDR1 is SGHRS and CDR2 YFSETQ. The CDR3 length is 14 residues. The CDR3, as DNA: TGCGCCAGCAGCTTGGTTACTAGCGATTTGGAGCAGTTCTTC. Protein product: CASSLVTSDLEQFF.

This chain links TRBV28 with TRBJ2-7, with D perhaps given as TRBD1 or TRBD2 (5 bases each). V was shortened by 7 bases and J by 4 bases, with 11 bases between the two germline ends. Per the germline V gene, CDR1 is MDHEN and CDR2 is SYDVKM. CDR3 length: 12 residues. CDR3 in amino acids: CASTGEGYEQYF. The CDR3 nucleotides read TGTGCCAGCACCGGAGAGGGGTACGAGCAGTACTTC. The variable domain in full, completed from reference TRBV28 and TRBJ2-7, reads DVKVTQSSRYLVKRTGEKVFLECVQDMDHENMFWYRQDPGLGLRLIYFSYDVKMKEKGDIPEGYSVSREKKERFSLILESASTNQTSMYLCASTGEGYEQYFGPGTRLTVT.

This clonotype was counted at least ten times. V gene TRBV7-2 combines with J gene TRBJ2-1; TRBD2 might be the D (5 bases). Germline values: CDR1 SGHTA, CDR2 FQGNSA. The germline V and J ends were trimmed by 8 bases and 8 bases, with 16 bases remaining between them. The CDR3 sequence is 13 residues long. CDR3 nucleotide sequence: TGTGCCAGCTCCCCTTCTTCGGGGTATGAGCAGTTCTTC. It is translated as CASSPSSGYEQFF.

This chain uses TRBV29-1 with TRBJ1-5; D gene uncertain. The germline V gene has CDR1 SQVTM and CDR2 ANQGSEA. The CDR3 extends over 13 amino acids. With 4 bases removed from V and 7 bases from J, the gap between germline ends came to 14 bases. The CDR3 here is CSVARELGQPQHF. In DNA, the CDR3 is TGCAGCGTTGCCCGGGAGTTGGGCCAGCCCCAGCATTTT.

This sequence joins TRBV20-1 and TRBJ1-1; the match to TRBD1 covers 9 bases. J gave up 6 bases and V 8 bases, and 7 bases lay outside the gene matches. This CDR3 region has 12 residues. CDR1 and CDR2 (germline): DFQATT, SNEGSKA (reference sequence). This chain's CDR3 is CSSDRGVSEAFF. As DNA, the CDR3 is TGCAGTTCAGACAGGGGGGTTTCTGAAGCTTTCTTT.

The V and J genes are TRBV10-1 and TRBJ2-7; D ambiguous. CDR3 length: 13 amino acids. Germline loops: CDR1 WNHNN, CDR2 SYGVQD (reference sequence). With 4 bases removed from V and 2 bases from J, the gap between germline ends came to 9 bases. The chain's CDR3 is CASSVSTTYEQYF. Here the CDR3 DNA reads TGCGCCAGCAGTGTAAGCACGACCTACGAGCAGTACTTC.

This clonotype was detected a few times. The gene calls are TRBV3-1 and TRBJ2-2; 11 nucleotides align to TRBD2. Germline trimming cut 7 bases from V and 14 bases from J; bases unmatched to any gene: 3. Germline CDR1 is LGHDT and CDR2 is YNNKEL (reference sequence). This CDR3 has 11 residues. The DNA of the CDR3 is TGTGCCAGCATGGGGACTAGCGGTCTGTTTTTT. Its protein product is CASMGTSGLFF.

This rearrangement joins TRBV11-2 to TRBJ2-7; the match to TRBD2 covers 16 bases. Per germline, CDR1 SGHAT and CDR2 FQNNGV. This CDR3 comprises 18 residues. With 5 bases clipped from V and 0 bases from J, the junction kept 7 bases outside the gene matches. For the CDR3, the DNA is TGTGCCAGCAGCCTGGGACTAGCGGGAGGGCGGAGCTCCTACGAGCAGTACTTC. It is translated as CASSLGLAGGRSSYEQYF. The whole variable domain, remainder taken from reference TRBV11-2 and TRBJ2-7, is EAGVAQSPRYKIIEKRQSVAFWCNPISGHATLYWYQQILGQGPKLLIQFQNNGVVDDSQLPKDRFSAERLKGVDSTLKIQPAKLEDSAVYLCASSLGLAGGRSSYEQYFGPGTRLTVT.

This clonotype was seen a handful of times. The V and J genes are TRBV4-3 and TRBJ2-1; D possibly corresponds to TRBD2 (5 bases). This CDR3 has 16 residues. V lost 2 bases and J lost 0, with 11 bases in between. CDR1 is LGHNA, CDR2 YSLEER, per germline. CDR3 sequence reads: CASSQFEGSSYNEQFF. The CDR3 DNA follows: TGCGCCAGCAGCCAATTCGAGGGCAGCTCCTACAATGAGCAGTTCTTC.

This clonotype was seen a handful of times. This chain links TRBV29-1 with TRBJ2-3; TRBD1 agrees at 7 bases. Germline assignment: CDR1 SQVTM and CDR2 ANQGSEA. With V trimmed by 7 bases and J by 2 bases, 6 bases remained unmatched. CDR3 length equals 13 residues. CDR3 nucleotide sequence: TGCAGCGACTCACAGGGGATCACAGATACGCAGTATTTT. Its protein product is CSDSQGITDTQYF.